Detailed here is one T cell receptor beta chain. What it binds is not known. The authors reverse transcribed all of the isolated RNA, so sequencing captured expressed TCRB transcripts. TCRdb's table, derived via immunoSEQ multiplex PCR, lists solely in-frame clones and lacks some. The sample lists roughly 450,000 clones; about 15% were seen once. Each of the CD4+ naive, central memory, regulatory and stem cell-like memory populations was sorted via CD45RO/CCR7/CD25/CD127/CD95/CD27. Purities in excess of 95% were seen in all sorted populations. This specimen comes from a study of beta chain features in type 1 diabetes. This CDR3 is 16 amino acids long. V lost 1 base to trimming and J lost 4 bases; unmatched junction nucleotides: 5. Germline CDR1 reads MGHDK; CDR2 reads SYGVNS. Whole-study results and caveats: Within each of all four CD4+ subsets, Type 1 diabetes patients had TCRB CDR3s that were moderately but significantly shorter. It was not settled here whether HLA type affects TCRB rearrangement.

What was sequenced was naive CD4+ T cells from blood. The source is a man aged 25 to 40 in good health. The rearrangement uses TRBV25-1 and TRBJ2-3, with 10 bases matching TRBD1. CDR3 amino acids: CASSESDRGQSDTQYF. DNA of the CDR3: TGTGCCAGCAGTGAATCTGACAGGGGGCAATCAGATACGCAGTATTTT.